This T cell receptor beta chain was sequenced in a study of blood T cell repertoires in COVID-19. Study background: T cells, B-cell-depleted T cells, or PBMCs supplied cDNA or gDNA.

Original analysis: Scientists estimated how many nucleated cells there were by amplifying reference gene primers. Assay used: immunoSEQ multiplex PCR; TCRdb lists only in-frame clones, some missing. Clone size and V and J calls were adopted from that table, with D and trimming inferred from the DNA. The data contain some 14,000 clones, about 86% of them singletons. This clone occurred a few times. Germline trimming cut 0 bases from V and 5 bases from J; bases unmatched to any gene: 5. The CDR3 runs 16 residues. Germline loops: CDR1 LGHNA, CDR2 YSLEER. Input material: peripheral blood. This receptor was taken from a human donor in a cohort sampled during active COVID-19. The V call is TRBV4-3, the J call TRBJ1-4; 8 nucleotides line up with TRBD1. The CDR3 DNA sequence: TGCGCCAGCAGCCAAGATTGGAGGACAGGGAATGAAAAACTGTTTTTT. Protein sequence: CASSQDWRTGNEKLFF.